Below are 10 T cell receptor beta chains sequenced from a single sample in a study of cytomegalovirus exposure and HLA in healthy donors (dated by TCRdb to 2016 to 2017). Libraries were made using the immunoSEQ multiplex PCR assay. For the multiplex PCR, a mixture combining 60 forward primers for TCR Vbeta segments and 13 reverse primers for TCR Jbeta segments was used. TCRdb re-hosts the immuneACCESS table, in-frame sequences only. Its copies lack some clones; in the studies checked, an unresolved V gene accounts for under half of them, and the cause for the rest is not known. The table for this sample shows 45,000 to 60,000 clones. Approximately 7% of the sample lies in the top ten. The sample taken for sequencing was PBMCs. The receptors originated from a woman in her 40s in good health and CMV-seronegative.

V is TRBV27 and J is TRBJ1-5; TRBD1 agrees at 8 bases. This CDR3 contains 17 residues. J gave up 4 bases and V 2 bases, and 10 bases lay outside the gene matches. Germline V gives CDR1 MNHEY, CDR2 SMNVEV (reference sequence). The CDR3 here is CASSLTAGTGGNQPQHF. In nucleotides, the CDR3 is TGTGCCAGCAGTTTAACGGCAGGGACAGGCGGGAATCAGCCCCAGCATTTT.

This chain joins TRBV7-8 and TRBJ1-5, with D possibly matching TRBD1 (5 bases). CDR1 is SGHVS, CDR2 FQNEAQ, per germline. V lost 0 bases to trimming and J lost 3 bases, with 12 bases between them. CDR3 length: 16 residues. This CDR3 is CASSLAGGTDNQPQHF. DNA for the CDR3: TGTGCCAGCAGCTTAGCGGGAGGGACTGACAATCAGCCCCAGCATTTT.

This chain joins TRBV20-1 and TRBJ2-7, with a tentative D call TRBD2 (6 bases). This CDR3 comprises 11 residues. CDR1 is DFQATT, CDR2 SNEGSKA, per germline (reference sequence). Trimming took off 6 bases at V and 5 bases at J, with 11 bases between the two ends. In DNA, the CDR3 is TGCAGTGCCGCCGGGGGTAACGAGCAGTACTTC. As protein: CSAAGGNEQYF.

The genes are TRBV7-2 and TRBJ2-1, with no clear D. Germline-derived CDR1 and CDR2 are SGHTA and FQGNSA. This CDR3 is 17 amino acids long. Trimming stripped 0 bases from V and 0 bases from J, with 12 bases between. CDR3 sequence reads: CASSLARSLGSYNEQFF. CDR3 coding DNA: TGTGCCAGCAGCTTAGCGCGCTCCCTCGGCTCCTACAATGAGCAGTTCTTC.

This chain links TRBV11-2 with TRBJ1-1; perhaps TRBD1 as D (5 bases). The V end was cut by 1 base, the J end by 5 bases, with 14 bases between. Germline CDR1 and CDR2: SGHAT and FQNNGV. This CDR3 comprises 15 residues. CDR3 amino acids: CASSLVGGEVTEAFF. In nucleotides, the CDR3 is TGTGCCAGCAGCTTAGTGGGGGGGGAGGTAACTGAAGCTTTCTTT.

V gene TRBV27 combines with J gene TRBJ2-7, with TRBD1 matching 9 bases. From germline, CDR1 is MNHEY and CDR2 SMNVEV (reference sequence). V was pared by 0 bases and J by 4 bases, with 7 bases of the junction left unmatched. This CDR3 is 16 amino acids long. Here the CDR3 DNA reads TGTGCCAGCAGTTTATCGAGACAGGGGGTAGATTACGAGCAGTACTTC. Its protein product is CASSLSRQGVDYEQYF.

The gene calls are TRBV5-4 and TRBJ1-2; D remains unclear. The germline gives CDR1 SGHNT, CDR2 YYREEE (reference sequence). V shed 0 bases and J shed 3 bases, with 9 bases lying between them. The CDR3 has 14 residues. CDR3 region: CASSLAGLHYGYTF. CDR3 nucleotides: TGTGCCAGCAGCTTGGCAGGCCTTCACTATGGCTACACCTTC.

The chain joins TRBV30 to TRBJ2-7, with TRBD2 matching over 11 bases. Germline V gene lookup returns CDR1 GTSNPN and CDR2 SVGIG (reference sequence). The CDR3 is 14 residues long. V gave up 4 bases and J gave up 5 bases; unmatched junction bases: 7. The CDR3 sequence is CAWMVAGGPNEQYF. For the CDR3, the DNA is TGTGCCTGGATGGTAGCGGGGGGGCCCAACGAGCAGTACTTC.

This rearrangement joins TRBV5-1 to TRBJ2-1; D perhaps matches TRBD1 (6 bases). V was pared by 0 bases and J by 14 bases, with 21 bases between. CDR3 length: 15 residues. CDR1 is SGHRS, CDR2 YFSETQ, per germline. Here the CDR3 DNA reads TGCGCCAGCAGCTTGGAGGCTCAGGGAATGAGGGGGAAGTTCTTC. Translating it yields CASSLEAQGMRGKFF.

A note on this clone: Other nucleotide sequences in the sample specify the same CDR3. J is TRBJ1-1 and V is TRBV2; 8 bases line up with TRBD1. Per germline, CDR1 SNHLY and CDR2 FYNNEI. The CDR3 runs to 14 residues. J gave up 2 bases and V 6 bases, and 5 bases lay outside the gene matches. The CDR3 bases are TGTGCCAGCAGCGTGGACAGGGTAAACACTGAAGCTTTCTTT. Translation: CASSVDRVNTEAFF.